Sequencing of this T cell receptor beta chain was carried out in a study of regulatory T cells in long-lasting Graves disease (dated by TCRdb to the early 2020s). As for the study more broadly: Antithyroid drugs had been taken for less than 3 months by newly diagnosed Graves' disease patients. The study was conducted in China and was registered as a clinical trial. Patients with persistent Graves' disease were compared with patients with newly diagnosed Graves' disease using TCR sequencing and RNA sequencing of peripheral blood. A total of approximately 35 samples underwent TCR sequencing: about 13 from persistent and approximately 20 from newly diagnosed Graves' disease patients. Beyond this particular receptor, the publication reports: Only the TCR beta chain was sequenced and analyzed. Patients with persistent disease shared more public clonotypes (around 2,500) than newly diagnosed patients did (approximately 990). TRBV28, TRBJ1-2 and TRBJ2-5 were preferentially used in persistent disease, while TRBV20-1 and TRBJ2-1 were favored in newly diagnosed disease. Compared with newly diagnosed patients, patients with persistent Graves' disease had lower TCR Shannon entropy and fewer highly expanded clones, which suggests clonal expansion. The authors noted that the small sample size was a limitation that may lower accuracy. Only peripheral blood was studied, because thyroid tissue, the primary lesion, was inaccessible.

There are 15 amino acids in the CDR3, from cysteine to phenylalanine inclusive. Here the CDR3 DNA is all that survives: 45 bases in frame from base 1. V is reduced by 3 bases and J by 5 bases, leaving a spacing of 17 bases between them. CDR1 and CDR2 were assigned from the germline V gene as SGHVS and FQNEAQ. About this clonotype: Its antigen is unknown. No base-level quality is on record; no much larger clone is a single base apart.

The sample's time point label, in plain terms: newly diagnosed GD, antithyroid drugs for less than 3 months. For both TCR sequencing and RNA sequencing, RNA was extracted from PBMCs in TRIzol. The diagnosis of Graves' disease was made according to American Thyroid Association guidelines. Patients for the study were recruited at an endocrinology department in Xi'an, China. From each patient, around 9.3 milliliters of peripheral blood was collected into an EDTA anticoagulant tube. Ficoll Paque Plus density gradient separation was used to isolate PBMCs, and no additional T cell sorting was done. An Agilent 2100 Bioanalyzer and agarose gel were used to assess RNA quality, and a NanoDrop 2000 was used to measure RNA concentration. Library generation was performed with multiplex PCR. For sequencing, an Illumina HiSeq 4000 was employed. CDR3 regions were amplified by Arm-PCR with iRepertoire HTBI primers to construct TCR beta libraries. Gel purification was performed on PCR products prior to sequencing. Turning to the authors' computational methods: Gene usage analysis of CDR3 amino acid clonotypes relied on the 60 or so TRBV and 13 to 15 TRBJ segments identified across samples. Filtered high-quality paired reads were merged into contigs using COPE and FqMerger. BLAST was used to align contigs to IMGT TRBV, TRBD and TRBJ reference genes, with CDR3 defined following IMGT. Clonotypes above 0.1% frequency were classified as highly expanded clones. Shannon entropy served as the measure of repertoire diversity, while the Gini coefficient captured V-J evenness. A clonotype was considered public if more than one individual shared it. TCRdb ran its own pipeline on the public reads, namely fastp trimming at Q25 and MiXCR clone calling, and kept in-frame beta chains. Each CDR3 protein gets just one entry, which takes the most common genes and DNA from the rows behind it. What appears here as the V and J calls and clone size reflects TCRdb's work, not the paper's. The sample yields 560,000 or so distinct CDR3 sequences; more than 15% were counted once. Clones ranked in the top ten supply 9.5% to 15% of the sample.

This sample was shared with a second study, whose subject was T cells in Graves' hyperthyroidism and ophthalmopathy. The other study reports the following: Stable Graves' hyperthyroidism was defined as no progression to ophthalmopathy during 18 months of follow-up. The hyperthyroidism patients were between 18 and 65 years old and newly diagnosed, with a disease duration of less than 2 months. Exclusion was applied to patients with uncontrolled infections, other autoimmune diseases, pregnancy or lactation. Diagnoses were based on clinical symptoms, serum thyroxine and TRAb, thyroid ultrasound and orbital computed tomography. The TCR CDR3 was subjected to a first round of RT-PCR using the HTBI primer set and the Qiagen OneStep RT-PCR kit. Most expanded thyroid clonotypes (frequency above 0.001) were also detected in blood, suggesting blood repertoires may reflect thyroid immune responses. A 13 V-J signature model separated ophthalmopathy from stable hyperthyroidism, with about 88% sensitivity and roughly 81% specificity in cross-validation and 80%/75% in testing. In validation, the model predicted progression to ophthalmopathy with roughly 70% sensitivity and around 72% specificity, a median of about six months before onset. To identify distinguishing TCR V-J signatures, a discovery cohort of some 100 patients was used, comprising under 45 with Graves' ophthalmopathy and 57 with stable Graves' hyperthyroidism. Whether ophthalmopathy could be predicted prospectively was tested in an independent validation cohort made up of about 18 hyperthyroidism patients plus 17 patients who later progressed to ophthalmopathy. The approximately 98 discovery patients were randomly divided into training and test sets at a 7:3 ratio. Thyroid tissue and blood T-cell repertoires from six or seven Graves' hyperthyroidism patients were also compared in the study. Following sampling, methimazole starting at 30 mg daily was given to hyperthyroidism patients, and high-dose intravenous methylprednisolone was given to ophthalmopathy patients. Libraries were constructed in a second round of multiplex PCR, after which size selection and purification were carried out. Libraries were sequenced paired-end with 100 bp reads on an Illumina HiSeq2000. SOAPnuke was used to process the raw data, throwing out any read that contained adapters or uncalled bases, had a mean Phred below 15, or lacked an exact constant-primer or identifier match. High-quality paired reads were merged using COPE v1.2.5, and each unique nucleotide sequence was defined as a clonotype. MiTCR v1.1 was used to align the clonotypes against IMGT TRBV, TRBD and TRBJ reference segments. Analysis was restricted to V-J combinations with a frequency above 0.0001, which covered roughly 99% of repertoires. A TCS score was defined as the ratio of F50 (clonal expansion) to E x V (chaos), with BLOSUM62-based TCRdist applied between CDR3 peptides within each V-J. Welch's t-statistics and random forest reduced some 510 V-J features to 10 to 15, which were used in a naive Bayes classifier (R e1071). No statistical method was used to set the sample size in advance, and investigators knew the group allocation. The paper reports TCR Vbeta CDR3 sequencing of roughly 140 peripheral blood samples: approximately 41 ophthalmopathy, 75 to 80 hyperthyroidism and approximately 17 progressor patients.

The sequencing here drew on peripheral blood mononuclear cells (PBMCs), taken at new diagnosis, from a patient treated with antithyroid drugs. The rearranged chain carries TRBV7-8 and TRBJ2-7; too little of a D gene remains to name it. This sequence originates from a man aged 18 to 30 with Graves disease. Donor details come from another sample of the same person, matched by shared clones. The CDR3 has the sequence CASSLLASQFHEQYF. The DNA sequence reads TGTGCCAGCAGCTTGCTCGCGAGTCAATTCCACGAGCAGTACTTC.